This T cell receptor (beta chain) is from a study of T-cell memory formation after mild COVID-19. Background on the study: Largely donor-specific TCR clusters were found.

From the 5' RACE reads, TCRdb called clonotypes with MiXCR, one entry per CDR3 protein. Among over 450,000 distinct CDR3 sequences, around 21% were seen once, and the ten largest hold under 15%. This clonotype was seen more than once but under ten times. The CDR3 consists of 15 residues. Germline lookup yields CDR1 MNHNY and CDR2 SVGAGI (reference sequence). Trimming took off 2 bases at V and 3 bases at J, with 11 bases between the two ends. The sequence came from an adult woman who had mild COVID-19 (a few samples of this study predate the infection). Cell type and time point are not known. Specimen: PBMCs or a T cell subset sorted from them (not recorded which). V and J are TRBV6-6 and TRBJ2-1; D might be TRBD2 (6 bases). CDR3 sequence reads: CASSYGRGGYNEQFF. CDR3 nucleotide sequence: TGTGCCAGCAGTTACGGGCGGGGTGGCTACAATGAGCAGTTCTTC.